A selection of T cell receptor beta chains follows, all from one sample in a study of OX40 agonist ivuxolimab in advanced cancers. The protocol was immunoSEQ multiplex PCR, while the TCRdb copy is restricted to in-frame clones and leaves out a portion. Of 75,000 to 90,000 clones listed, about 90% are singletons. The sample in question was CD4+ or CD8+ T cells sorted from blood, obtained in a trial of the OX40 agonist ivuxolimab. The receptors originated from an adult with an advanced solid tumor such as melanoma, head and neck, liver or kidney cancer. Each CDR3 is given with its conserved first and last residue. The D gene is left open where the match is weak. Some rows mark clone size as missing; the rest say once, few, many or name a class of expanded clone.

clone_size	v_call	j_call	d_call	cdr3_aa	cdr3_nt
once	TRBV6-5	TRBJ2-1	-	CASSYRGDPYNEQFF	TGTGCCAGCAGTTACCGGGGCGACCCCTACAATGAGCAGTTCTTC
-	TRBV7-8	TRBJ2-5	TRBD2	CASSFLFSGGPRETQYF	TGTGCCAGCAGCTTTCTATTTAGCGGGGGGCCCCGAGAGACCCAGTACTTC
-	TRBV10-3	TRBJ1-3	TRBD1	CAVRDREVANTIYF	TGTGCCGTCCGGGACAGGGAAGTGGCAAACACCATATATTTT
-	TRBV9	TRBJ2-7	-	CASSVGSPTRRYEQYF	TGTGCCAGCAGCGTAGGATCACCGACGAGGCGCTACGAGCAGTACTTC
-	TRBV14	TRBJ2-7	-	CASSQRLVFNEQYF	TGTGCCAGCAGCCAAAGACTAGTTTTCAACGAGCAGTACTTC
-	TRBV5-5	TRBJ1-4	-	CASSLAGNEKLFF	TGTGCCAGCAGCCTGGCGGGAAATGAAAAACTGTTTTTT
-	TRBV12-5	TRBJ2-5	-	CASGLWGAETQYF	TGTGCTAGTGGGTTGTGGGGGGCAGAGACCCAGTACTTC
once	TRBV5-1	TRBJ2-7	-	CASSLGQPGYEQYF	TGCGCCAGCAGCTTGGGCCAGCCGGGGTACGAGCAGTACTTC
-	TRBV18	TRBJ2-5	TRBD2	CASSPTASGRETQYF	TGTGCCAGCTCACCGACGGCTAGCGGGAGAGAGACCCAGTACTTC
-	TRBV18	TRBJ1-2	-	CASSPLQTGSNGYTF	TGTGCCAGCTCACCCCTACAGACAGGATCTAACGGCTACACCTTC
-	TRBV5-1	TRBJ2-7	TRBD1	CASSPTGTGVEQYF	TGCGCCAGCAGCCCAACCGGGACAGGGGTCGAGCAGTACTTC
-	TRBV9	TRBJ1-3	-	CASSVVESGNTIYF	TGTGCCAGCAGCGTAGTGGAATCTGGAAACACCATATATTTT
-	TRBV5-4	TRBJ2-5	TRBD1	CASSFGDRGLAQYF	TGTGCCAGCAGCTTTGGGGACAGGGGGCTTGCCCAGTACTTC
once	TRBV2	TRBJ2-7	TRBD2	CASSPTSARGEQYF	TGTGCCAGCAGCCCTACTAGCGCCCGAGGCGAGCAGTACTTC
-	TRBV9	TRBJ1-2	-	CASSPRVGYYGYTF	TGTGCCAGCAGCCCCCGGGTGGGGTACTATGGCTACACCTTC
-	TRBV9	TRBJ2-3	-	CASSVESGFLAHTQYF	TGTGCCAGCAGCGTAGAATCAGGTTTTCTAGCACATACGCAGTATTTT
-	TRBV27	TRBJ2-7	TRBD1	CASSFQGAQTYEQYF	TGTGCCAGCAGTTTCCAGGGGGCCCAAACCTACGAGCAGTACTTC
-	TRBV28	TRBJ2-3	-	CASSFDRNTQYF	TGTGCCAGCAGTTTTGACAGGAATACGCAGTATTTT
once	TRBV27	TRBJ2-7	-	CATLLRQGVSYEQYF	TGTGCCACCCTCCTCCGGCAGGGAGTGTCCTACGAGCAGTACTTC
-	TRBV2	TRBJ2-1	TRBD2	CASSFSGRARNEQFF	TGTGCCAGCAGTTTTAGCGGGAGGGCCAGGAATGAGCAGTTCTTC
-	TRBV5-1	TRBJ2-1	TRBD2	CASSPKETSGYNEQFF	TGCGCCAGCAGCCCAAAAGAGACTAGCGGTTACAATGAGCAGTTCTTC
-	TRBV11-1	TRBJ1-2	-	CASSLIPPSDYGYTF	TGTGCCAGCAGCCTAATTCCCCCCTCGGACTATGGCTACACCTTC
once	TRBV28	TRBJ1-4	-	CASSSGTAGNEKLFF	TGTGCCAGCAGTTCGGGGACGGCTGGAAATGAAAAACTGTTTTTT
few	TRBV5-4	TRBJ1-2	TRBD1	CASSPPITGGVGYTF	TGTGCCAGCAGCCCACCCATTACAGGGGGTGTCGGCTACACCTTC
once	TRBV5-6	TRBJ2-2	TRBD2	CASSLSSGRAGELFF	TGTGCCAGCAGCTTGTCTAGCGGGAGGGCCGGGGAGCTGTTTTTT
-	TRBV21-1	TRBJ2-3	-	CASSKGCGTGELRGTDTQYF	TGTGCCAGCAGCAAAGGCTGCGGGACAGGAGAGCTGAGGGGCACAGATACGCAGTATTTT
-	TRBV28	TRBJ2-2	-	CASSSTTGARTGELFF	TGTGCCAGCAGTTCTACGACAGGCGCTCGAACCGGGGAGCTGTTTTTT
-	TRBV10-2	TRBJ2-7	-	CASSESVGTEQYF	TGCGCCAGCAGTGAGTCAGTAGGGACCGAGCAGTACTTC
-	TRBV6-5	TRBJ1-2	-	CASSRDRVTIYGYTF	TGTGCCAGCAGTCGTGACCGAGTAACAATATATGGCTACACCTTC
-	TRBV27	TRBJ2-1	-	CASSLGSIHEQFF	TGTGCCAGCAGTTTAGGTAGCATCCATGAGCAGTTCTTC
-	TRBV10-3	TRBJ1-4	TRBD1	CAISEAVGWDRANEKLFF	TGTGCCATCAGTGAGGCGGTAGGCTGGGACAGGGCTAATGAAAAACTGTTTTTT
-	TRBV28	TRBJ1-1	TRBD1	CASSYIRQGATEAFF	TGTGCCAGCAGTTACATCCGACAGGGGGCAACTGAAGCTTTCTTT